Below are 2 T cell receptor beta chains sequenced from a single sample in a study of cytomegalovirus exposure and HLA in healthy donors listed by TCRdb under 2017. The library was obtained by the immunoSEQ multiplex PCR assay. The multiplex PCR relied on a mix of 60 forward primers for TCR Vbeta segments and 13 reverse primers for TCR Jbeta segments. TCRdb carries this immuneACCESS record with in-frame sequences only. Its versions omit some clonotypes, under half of them owing to an unresolved V gene in the studies checked, with the rest unexplained. Across this sample there are approximately 160,000 clones, with roughly four fifths seen only once. The biggest ten clones account for around 1.5% of the sample. Material for sequencing was PBMCs. Receptors were obtained from a man aged 40-49 years in good health and CMV-seronegative.

The rearrangement links TRBV6-5 to TRBJ2-3; TRBD2 is a possible D gene (6 bases). Germline values: CDR1 MNHEY, CDR2 SVGAGI. This CDR3 spans 15 amino acids. The V end lost 6 bases, the J end lost 1 base, and 14 bases lay between the germline ends. This CDR3 is CASSHTSLGTDTQYF. DNA for the CDR3: TGTGCCAGCAGCCATACTAGCCTAGGCACAGATACGCAGTATTTT.

This sequence joins TRBV5-1 and TRBJ2-3, with 14 bases matching TRBD2. CDR3 size: 17 residues. Germline CDR1 and CDR2: SGHRS and YFSETQ. Unmatched junction bases numbered 8, after V lost 2 bases and J lost 6 bases. The CDR3 loop is CASSFEGLAGGRDTQYF. The CDR3 coding sequence is TGCGCCAGCAGCTTTGAAGGACTAGCGGGAGGACGGGATACGCAGTATTTT.